The entry below gives a single T cell receptor beta chain sequence along with its context. This sample is drawn from a study of cytotoxic CD8 clonotypes in ibrutinib-treated CLL. Libraries were prepared by immunoSEQ multiplex PCR; TCRdb keeps only in-frame clonotypes and omits some of them. The sample carries some 120,000 clones, 55% to 75% recorded once. The germline CDR1 and CDR2 sequences are SGHNT and YENEEA. The CDR3 length is 14 residues. The V end was cut by 3 bases, the J end by 5 bases, with 11 bases between. The J gene is TRBJ2-1, the V gene TRBV11-3; D is uncertain. The source was PBMCs, collected after 24 months of ibrutinib treatment. The receptor comes from a human donor with chronic lymphocytic leukemia. This CDR3 is CASSFSSRDNEQFF. The CDR3 DNA reads as TGTGCCAGCAGCTTTTCGTCCCGGGACAATGAGCAGTTCTTC.